The 32 T cell receptor beta chains presented below share a single source sample, sequenced in a study of a mutant IDH1 vaccine in newly diagnosed glioma. The assay was immunoSEQ multiplex PCR, and TCRdb's table has in-frame clones only and misses some. The repertoire holds around 60,000 clones, with around nine tenths as singletons. No antigen has been assigned to these receptors. The time point here: week 11, during vaccination. Mutant IDH1 20-mer peptide, at 300 ug, made up each vaccine dose, with topical imiquimod. Sequenced here: PBMCs, sampled from a glioma patient whose treatment included an IDH1 peptide vaccine. The origin of the receptors is a man aged 35 to 55 with glioma.

The chain joins TRBV19 to TRBJ1-5; D is ambiguous. Germline V gives CDR1 LNHDA, CDR2 SQIVND (reference sequence). The CDR3 is 14 amino acids. V gave up 9 bases and J gave up 7 bases, with 19 bases separating them. The CDR3 nucleotides are TGTGCCAGCGGTTTTTCCGGCCAAAGCCAGCCCCAGCATTTT. This encodes CASGFSGQSQPQHF. Together with reference TRBV19 and TRBJ1-5, the CDR3 gives the full variable domain: DGGITQSPKYLFRKEGQNVTLSCEQNLNHDAMYWYRQDPGQGLRLIYYSQIVNDFQKGDIAEGYSVSREKKESFPLTVTSAQKNPTAFYLCASGFSGQSQPQHFGDGTRLSIL.

Concerning this clone itself: This sample includes further DNA sequences coding for the same CDR3. The chain carries TRBV28 and TRBJ1-6, with D perhaps TRBD1 (6 bases). Trimming shortened V by 8 bases and J by 1 base, and 15 bases separated the two germline ends. The germline gives CDR1 MDHEN, CDR2 SYDVKM. This CDR3 has 16 amino acids. The CDR3 loop reads CASSRGGGSYNSPLHF. For the CDR3, the DNA is TGTGCCAGCTCCAGAGGAGGGGGGTCCTATAATTCACCCCTCCACTTT.

This clone showed up just once. V is TRBV28 and J is TRBJ2-1; D is ambiguous. V was shortened by 6 bases and J by 5 bases, with 14 bases between the two germline ends. Germline assignment: CDR1 MDHEN and CDR2 SYDVKM. This CDR3 is 14 amino acids long. The CDR3 DNA reads TGTGCCAGCAGCCGACGCTGGGGTGACAATGAGCAGTTCTTC. It yields the protein CASSRRWGDNEQFF. Full variable domain (missing parts from reference TRBV28 and TRBJ2-1): DVKVTQSSRYLVKRTGEKVFLECVQDMDHENMFWYRQDPGLGLRLIYFSYDVKMKEKGDIPEGYSVSREKKERFSLILESASTNQTSMYLCASSRRWGDNEQFFGPGTRLTVL.

The V gene is TRBV18, the J gene TRBJ1-2, with 8 positions matching TRBD1. CDR3 size: 17 residues. Unmatched junction bases numbered 14, after V lost 5 bases and J lost 3 bases. Germline CDR1 reads KGHSH; CDR2 reads LQKENI. The CDR3 sequence is CASSSRQGWGVDYGYTF. The CDR3 region has the DNA TGTGCCAGCTCATCTCGACAGGGGTGGGGAGTAGACTATGGCTACACCTTC.

This clone was seen a few times. This sequence joins TRBV6-1 and TRBJ2-7; D is undetermined. The CDR3 has 16 amino acids. Trimming left V 4 bases short and J 4 bases short, with 20 bases between. The V gene's germline CDR1 is MNHNS and CDR2 SASEGT. The chain's CDR3 is CASSGLLLGSDYEQYF. The CDR3 bases are TGTGCCAGCAGTGGTCTCCTCCTGGGCTCCGATTACGAGCAGTACTTC.

The chain carries TRBV6-6 and TRBJ1-4, with D possibly being TRBD1 (5 bases). From germline, CDR1 is MNHNY and CDR2 SVGAGI (reference sequence). V dropped 5 bases and J dropped 11 bases, with 21 bases sitting between them. This CDR3 comprises 15 residues. CDR3 region: CASSARQTTFGKLFF. CDR3 nucleotides: TGTGCCAGCAGTGCCCGACAGACTACCTTCGGGAAACTGTTTTTT.

V is TRBV27 and J is TRBJ2-3, with TRBD2 identical over 14 bases. Germline CDR1 MNHEY, CDR2 SMNVEV (reference sequence). CDR3 length: 15 residues. Germline trimming cut 4 bases from V and 7 bases from J; bases unmatched to any gene: 4. The CDR3 region has the DNA TGTGCCAGCAGTTCCGGGACTAGCGGGAGAAATACGCAGTATTTT. Translation gives CASSSGTSGRNTQYF.

The chain is built from TRBV7-8 and TRBJ2-7; no clear D. This CDR3 comprises 12 residues. Trimming took 3 bases from V and 3 from J, leaving 6 bases between them. The germline V gene has CDR1 SGHVS and CDR2 FQNEAQ. The CDR3 sequence: CASSLSLYEQYF. CDR3 coding DNA: TGTGCCAGCAGCTTGTCGCTCTACGAGCAGTACTTC.

The rearrangement joins TRBV7-7 to TRBJ2-3; weak D call: TRBD2 (7 bases). Trimming took 2 bases from V and 4 from J, leaving 10 bases between them. The CDR3 extends over 14 amino acids. The germline V gene has CDR1 SSHAT and CDR2 FNYEAQ (reference sequence). CDR3 sequence (DNA): TGTGCCAGCAGCTTAATAGGGGGGGCAGATACGCAGTATTTT. Translated: CASSLIGGADTQYF.

This sequence joins TRBV7-2 and TRBJ2-3, with D possibly TRBD1 on 6 matching bases. Germline V gene lookup returns CDR1 SGHTA and CDR2 FQGNSA. Trimming left V 5 bases short and J 2 bases short, with 14 bases between. CDR3 length: 15 amino acids. The CDR3 DNA reads as TGTGCCAGCAGCCCGAGACAGGCTATCACAGATACGCAGTATTTT. Amino acids: CASSPRQAITDTQYF.

The chain uses TRBV7-8 and TRBJ1-1, with TRBD1 as a possible D gene (6 bases). The CDR3 has 16 amino acids. Deletions cut 2 bases from V and 6 bases from J, with 19 bases between. CDR1 is SGHVS and CDR2 is FQNEAQ in the germline V gene. CDR3 nucleotide sequence: TGTGCCAGCAGCTTAAAAAGCACAGGGCCGAGGGCTGAAGCTTTCTTT. Its translation is CASSLKSTGPRAEAFF.

The rearrangement uses TRBV5-5 and TRBJ2-4; D is perhaps TRBD1 (7 bases). V dropped 4 bases and J dropped 0 bases, with 14 bases sitting between them. CDR1 and CDR2 (germline): SGHKS, YYEKEE (reference sequence). The length of the CDR3 is 16 residues. CDR3 DNA sequence: TGTGCCAGCAGCCGCGGGACAGAACTAGCCAAAAACATTCAGTACTTC. Amino acids: CASSRGTELAKNIQYF.

Many counts were recorded for this clone. This chain links TRBV29-1 with TRBJ1-1, with 11 bases that match TRBD1. V lost 7 bases to trimming and J lost 7 bases; unmatched junction nucleotides: 8. CDR1 and CDR2 (germline): SQVTM, ANQGSEA. The CDR3 runs to 13 residues. The CDR3 sequence: CSAPGTGGIEAFF. The CDR3 region has the DNA TGCAGCGCCCCCGGGACAGGGGGAATTGAAGCTTTCTTT.

This clone has just a few counts. The gene calls are TRBV14 and TRBJ2-3, with unresolved D. The CDR3 consists of 12 residues. Germline CDR1 reads SGHDN; CDR2 reads FVKESK. V was trimmed by 3 bases and J by 8 bases, leaving 9 bases between them. CDR3 in amino acids: CASSHPSATQYF. The DNA of the CDR3 is TGTGCCAGCAGCCACCCTAGTGCTACGCAGTATTTT.

V and J are TRBV5-4 and TRBJ1-2; 9 positions match TRBD1. The CDR3 is 14 residues long. V was pared by 4 bases and J by 4 bases, with 5 bases of the junction left unmatched. The germline V gene has CDR1 SGHNT and CDR2 YYREEE (reference sequence). CDR3 amino acids: CASSDRTGAYGYTF. CDR3 in DNA: TGTGCCAGCAGCGACCGGACAGGGGCCTATGGCTACACCTTC.

V gene TRBV6-1 combines with J gene TRBJ2-3; 7 bases align to TRBD2. The CDR3 runs 15 residues. The germline gives CDR1 MNHNS, CDR2 SASEGT. Germline trimming cut 6 bases from V and 1 base from J; bases unmatched to any gene: 7. CDR3: CASSASGGGTDTQYF. The CDR3 DNA follows: TGTGCCAGCAGCGCTAGTGGGGGGGGCACAGATACGCAGTATTTT.

This clone was observed a few times. V is TRBV4-2 and J is TRBJ1-3, with D unresolved. CDR1 is LGHNA and CDR2 is YNFKEQ in the germline V gene. This CDR3 is 16 amino acids long. V was cut by 5 bases and J by 3 bases, with 17 bases left in between. CDR3 bases: TGTGCCAGCAGCACGGAAGGAACAATCCGTGGAAACACCATATATTTT. This encodes CASSTEGTIRGNTIYF.

The chain is built from TRBV19 and TRBJ2-1; TRBD2 matches 10 bases. The CDR3 consists of 15 residues. Germline CDR1 LNHDA, CDR2 SQIVND (reference sequence). J gave up 7 bases and V 2 bases, and 5 bases lay outside the gene matches. CDR3 nucleotide sequence: TGTGCCAGTAGTATACCTAGCGGGAGAAGGAATGAGCAGTTCTTC. This encodes CASSIPSGRRNEQFF.

V and J are TRBV9 and TRBJ2-2, with D unresolved. The V gene lost 5 bases and the J gene lost 2 bases, with 7 bases spanning the gap. Germline CDR1 reads SGDLS; CDR2 reads YYNGEE. CDR3 size: 13 residues. The CDR3 region is CASRAGNTGELFF. The CDR3 DNA is TGTGCCAGCAGGGCAGGTAACACCGGGGAGCTGTTTTTT.

The chain uses TRBV19 and TRBJ1-2; D is undetermined. The CDR3 has 13 amino acids. Germline-derived CDR1 and CDR2 are LNHDA and SQIVND (reference sequence). V lost 0 bases and J lost 10, with 12 bases in between. The CDR3 DNA is TGTGCCAGTAGTATAGATCTCAGCCTACCCTACACCTTC. Its translation is CASSIDLSLPYTF.

The chain carries TRBV7-9 and TRBJ2-7; 16 bases agree with TRBD2. Looked up from germline, CDR1 is SEHNR and CDR2 is FQNEAQ (reference sequence). V was clipped by 6 bases and J by 1 base; unmatched bases: 9. The CDR3 runs 18 residues. CDR3 sequence: CASRPGTSGRAPSYEQYF. The DNA of the CDR3 is TGTGCCAGCAGACCCGGGACTAGCGGGAGGGCCCCTTCCTACGAGCAGTACTTC.

The chain is built from TRBV7-9 and TRBJ1-2; D perhaps matches TRBD1 (6 bases). CDR1 and CDR2 from the germline V gene are SEHNR and FQNEAQ (reference sequence). The CDR3 has 14 residues. Trimming cost V 1 base and J 6 bases, with 12 bases left between them. CDR3 bases: TGTGCCAGCAGCTTAGGGGCAGGGGTCGATGGCTACACCTTC. This sequence encodes CASSLGAGVDGYTF.

The chain carries TRBV28 and TRBJ2-7; 9 bases fit TRBD2. Germline CDR1 and CDR2: MDHEN and SYDVKM. This CDR3 contains 14 residues. The J segment lost 4 bases and the V segment lost 3 bases, leaving 4 bases of the junction unmatched. The CDR3 protein is CASSFWREGYEQYF. The CDR3 DNA is TGTGCCAGCAGTTTTTGGCGGGAGGGGTACGAGCAGTACTTC. Combining the CDR3 with reference TRBV28 and TRBJ2-7 gives the whole variable domain DVKVTQSSRYLVKRTGEKVFLECVQDMDHENMFWYRQDPGLGLRLIYFSYDVKMKEKGDIPEGYSVSREKKERFSLILESASTNQTSMYLCASSFWREGYEQYFGPGTRLTVT.

V is TRBV21-1 and J is TRBJ1-1; the table's D call, TRBD1, has no DNA check behind it. TRBV21-1 is marked as a pseudogene. The CDR3 covers 15 residues. CDR3 bases: TGTGCCAGCAGCAAAGGCACCAGGGGTGAGACTGAAGCTTTCTTT. Translated, it gives CASSKGTRGETEAFF.

The chain employs TRBV18 and TRBJ2-6; a possible D gene is TRBD2 (5 bases). Germline V gene sequence: CDR1 KGHSH, CDR2 LQKENI. The CDR3 has 15 amino acids. Between the trimmed V and J ends, which lost 5 bases and 0 bases, there was a span of 8 bases. This chain's CDR3 is CASSNAGSGANVLTF. In DNA form, the CDR3 reads TGTGCCAGCTCAAACGCGGGCTCTGGGGCCAACGTCCTGACTTTC.

The genes are TRBV29-1 and TRBJ2-7; D is uncertain. Trimming shortened V by 4 bases and J by 7 bases, and 11 bases separated the two germline ends. The CDR3 loop spans 11 amino acids. Germline CDR1 SQVTM, CDR2 ANQGSEA. CDR3 DNA sequence: TGCAGCGTTGTGAGGTTGGGGGAGCAGTACTTC. The encoded protein is CSVVRLGEQYF.

The rearrangement links TRBV9 to TRBJ2-1, with 9 bases matching TRBD2. V was clipped by 6 bases and J by 6 bases; unmatched bases: 7. Germline V lookup: CDR1 SGDLS, CDR2 YYNGEE. There are 14 residues in the CDR3. The CDR3 DNA reads as TGTGCCAGCAATATGGCGGGAGGGTTCAATGAGCAGTTCTTC. Translating gives CASNMAGGFNEQFF.

This clone was picked up one time. CDR3 region: CASSLAVVTEAFF. The CDR3 coding sequence is TGCGCCAGCAGCTTGGCCGTAGTCACTGAAGCTTTCTTT. The rearrangement links TRBV5-1 to TRBJ1-1; unclear D gene. The CDR3 consists of 13 residues. Trimming shortened V by 0 bases and J by 4 bases, and 7 bases separated the two germline ends. The germline gives CDR1 SGHRS, CDR2 YFSETQ.

The J gene is TRBJ1-2, the V gene TRBV18; the match to TRBD1 covers 9 bases. Germline-derived CDR1 and CDR2 are KGHSH and LQKENI. The CDR3 is 16 residues long. With 2 bases clipped from V and 6 bases from J, the junction kept 10 bases outside the gene matches. The CDR3 coding sequence is TGTGCCAGCTCACCAGGTAGATCGGACAGGGGAGATGGCTACACCTTC. This encodes CASSPGRSDRGDGYTF.

This clone was seen just once. V gene TRBV19 combines with J gene TRBJ1-1, with a possible D match to TRBD1 (5 bases). There are 14 residues in the CDR3. Germline values: CDR1 LNHDA, CDR2 SQIVND (reference sequence). The ends were cut back, 3 bases at V and 5 bases at J, with 13 bases in the middle. The chain's CDR3 is CASSIDSGSTEAFF. In nucleotides, the CDR3 is TGTGCCAGTAGTATTGACAGCGGATCAACTGAAGCTTTCTTT.

This clone was observed once. The CDR3 is CSVLTGGYEQYF. DNA for the CDR3: TGCAGCGTTTTGACAGGGGGCTACGAGCAGTACTTC. The V gene is TRBV29-1, the J gene TRBJ2-7; 9 positions match TRBD1. The junction had 2 bases not matched to a gene; V was cut back by 5 bases and J by 3 bases. Germline V lookup: CDR1 SQVTM, CDR2 ANQGSEA. CDR3 size: 12 residues.

This clone was detected a few times. V and J are TRBV14 and TRBJ1-4; D remains unclear. Trimming cost V 4 bases and J 1 base, with 10 bases left between them. CDR3 size: 15 residues. Germline V gives CDR1 SGHDN, CDR2 FVKESK. The CDR3 DNA sequence: TGTGCCAGCAGCCCTTTGGGGAGAACTAATGAAAAACTGTTTTTT. It translates to CASSPLGRTNEKLFF.